This TCR beta chain came from a study of neurological immune-mediated disorders. Trimming stripped 6 bases from V and 4 bases from J, with 18 bases between. CDR3 length: 14 amino acids. Germline values: CDR1 DFQATT, CDR2 SNEGSKA (reference sequence). At least ten counts were recorded for this clonotype. As for the cDNA, it was generated by 5'RACE with 10-nucleotide random UMIs. TCRdb reanalysed the 5' RACE reads using MiXCR and keeps one entry per CDR3 protein. This table holds 90,000 to 150,000 distinct CDR3 sequences, about 3.2% found once. The chain joins TRBV20-1 to TRBJ2-5; possibly TRBD1 for D (6 bases). This receptor was obtained from a woman aged 25 to 39 with multiple sclerosis. Sample: PBMCs. The CDR3 bases are TGCAGTGCGCCACTACAGGGTTTGGGAGAGACCCAGTACTTC. It is translated as CSAPLQGLGETQYF.